This TCR beta chain was captured in a study of blood T cell repertoires in COVID-19. Profiling relied on immunoSEQ multiplex PCR, and the TCRdb table lists in-frame clones only, not all of them. The table records around 45,000 clones, 86% of them present only once. V lost 10 bases and J lost 1; bases outside the gene matches: 9. The CDR3 runs 15 residues. In germline, CDR1 is MDHEN, CDR2 SYDVKM. The V and J genes are TRBV28 and TRBJ1-3, with 8 bases that match TRBD1. Sequenced: peripheral blood. This TCR was recovered from a human donor in a cohort sampled during active COVID-19. CDR3 protein: CATTRTGMSGNTIYF. The CDR3 coding sequence is TGTGCCACCACTCGGACAGGGATGTCTGGAAACACCATATATTTT.